This T cell receptor (beta chain) was identified during a study of cytomegalovirus exposure and HLA in healthy donors. Of note for this clone: Antigen: not known.

The PCR made use of 60 Vbeta and 13 Jbeta primers. Generated by immunoSEQ multiplex PCR, the TCRdb table keeps only in-frame clones and is missing some. The sample yields approximately 160,000 clones, around 72% seen once. The germline gives CDR1 MDHEN, CDR2 SYDVKM. Trimming removed 6 bases from V and 9 bases from J, with 21 bases in between. This CDR3 comprises 14 residues. Findings of the study overall: In all likelihood, a cluster of highly shared sequence variants was a sequencing artifact.

This sequence joins TRBV28 and TRBJ2-7, with D possibly being TRBD2 (6 bases). The TCR was taken from a woman aged 45-59 years in good health and CMV-seropositive. Sequenced: PBMCs. The DNA for the CDR3 is TGTGCCAGCAGCCCCACCCGGGACTTGGGGGGGCAGTACTTC. Its translation is CASSPTRDLGGQYF. Filled out from reference TRBV28 and TRBJ2-7, the complete variable domain reads DVKVTQSSRYLVKRTGEKVFLECVQDMDHENMFWYRQDPGLGLRLIYFSYDVKMKEKGDIPEGYSVSREKKERFSLILESASTNQTSMYLCASSPTRDLGGQYFGPGTRLTVT.